This entry features one TCR beta chain sequence. Its antigen is not identified. The sample comes from a study of STAT3 mutations in large granular lymphocyte leukemia. V was shortened by 2 bases and J by 7 bases, with 21 bases between the two germline ends. The CDR3 extends over 16 amino acids. Germline loops: CDR1 SGHNT, CDR2 YYREEE (reference sequence). Each sample's TCRbeta library yielded on average roughly 42,000 productive templates. Libraries were prepared by immunoSEQ multiplex PCR; TCRdb keeps only in-frame clonotypes and omits some of them. The repertoire holds approximately 4,400 clones, with more than 55% as singletons. Notes on the study in general: Every T-LGLL patient had at least one immunodominant TCRbeta clonotype.

The chain carries TRBV5-4 and TRBJ1-2; D unclear. The receptor was isolated from a human donor with T large granular lymphocyte leukemia. Some clones in this sample may be carry-over from other donors' samples. The specimen sequenced was PBMCs. CDR3 protein: CASSFPRLIGSPGYTF. The CDR3 DNA sequence: TGTGCCAGCAGCTTCCCACGGCTGATAGGGTCTCCTGGCTACACCTTC.